This T cell receptor beta chain is from a study of shared clonotypes between healthy human individuals. Naive CD8 cells lacked CD45RO and underwent positive selection for CCR7, leaving out terminally differentiated effector memory CD45RA+ cells. Details on this clone: The target antigen is unknown.

Whole-study findings and limits: Naive subsets generally exceeded memory subsets in estimated richness.

Using immunoSEQ multiplex PCR, the repertoire was profiled, and TCRdb retains in-frame clones only, with some absent. The sample has around 600,000 clones, roughly 98% seen once; the top ten hold 0.3% to 0.35%. Trimming cost V 0 bases and J 6 bases, with 23 bases left between them. This CDR3 is built from 18 residues. Per germline, CDR1 SGDLS and CDR2 YYNGEE. The source of this sequence is a young man in good health. The sequenced sample was naive CD8+ T cells sorted from blood. J is TRBJ2-3 and V is TRBV9, with D perhaps TRBD1 or TRBD2 (5 bases each). Written as DNA, the CDR3 is TGTGCCAGCAGCGTAGATGAGGGGAGAAGGGTCACACGGGATACGCAGTATTTT. Translation: CASSVDEGRRVTRDTQYF.